The rows below give T cell receptor beta chains drawn from one sample of a study of T cell changes during pregnancy in multiple sclerosis. The repertoire was sequenced with immunoSEQ multiplex PCR; TCRdb's copy has only in-frame clones and lacks some. Counted here are 51,000 or so clones, 93% occurring once; the ten biggest clones make up around 2%. The sequencing used peripheral blood, collected in the second trimester of pregnancy. The origin of the receptors is a female donor with multiple sclerosis, enrolled in a pregnancy study. Each CDR3 is given with its conserved first and last residue. D genes are given only for firm matches. Size is omitted from some rows. Given values are once, few, many or a class for expanded clones.

length	size	D	J	V	CDR3	DNA
17	-	-	TRBJ1-4	TRBV6-1	CASSEARRMRTNEKLFF	TGTGCCAGCAGTGAAGCGAGGCGAATGCGTACTAATGAAAAACTGTTTTTT
12	-	TRBD2	TRBJ2-1	TRBV7-6	CASSPSGDAQFF	TGTGCCAGCAGCCCTAGCGGGGACGCCCAGTTCTTC
15	-	TRBD2	TRBJ2-3	TRBV6-5	CASRGRVRGTDTQYF	TGTGCCAGCAGGGGGAGGGTTCGTGGCACAGATACGCAGTATTTT
17	-	TRBD1	TRBJ2-3	TRBV28	CASSYASGTGRTTVQYF	TGTGCCAGCAGTTACGCTTCCGGGACAGGCAGGACGACGGTGCAGTATTTT
16	-	-	TRBJ1-1	TRBV28	CASSLPRNPRDTEAFF	TGTGCCAGCAGTTTACCACGTAACCCTCGGGACACTGAAGCTTTCTTT
14	-	TRBD2	TRBJ2-7	TRBV19	CASSGGGNSYEQYF	TGTGCCAGTAGTGGCGGGGGGAACTCCTACGAGCAGTACTTC
15	-	TRBD1	TRBJ2-7	TRBV19	CASSSPRDSLYEQYF	TGTGCCAGTAGTTCCCCCAGGGACAGTCTTTACGAGCAGTACTTC
13	-	-	TRBJ1-5	TRBV2	CASRAGPSQPQHF	TGTGCCAGCAGAGCAGGGCCCAGTCAGCCCCAGCATTTT
16	-	-	TRBJ2-3	TRBV27	CASTFIGGASTDTQYF	TGTGCCAGCACGTTTATTGGGGGGGCTAGCACAGATACGCAGTATTTT
14	-	TRBD2	TRBJ2-1	TRBV4-2	CASSLGTSANEQFF	TGTGCCAGCAGCCTAGGGACTAGCGCCAATGAGCAGTTCTTC
17	-	-	TRBJ2-1	TRBV30	CAWSVPISGALYNEQFF	TGTGCCTGGAGTGTCCCGATCAGCGGAGCCCTCTACAATGAGCAGTTCTTC
14	-	-	TRBJ2-6	TRBV25-1	CASSRFSGANVLTF	TGTGCCAGCAGTCGGTTCTCTGGGGCCAACGTCCTGACTTTC
16	-	-	TRBJ2-5	TRBV9	CASSVATGGGWGTQYF	TGTGCCAGCAGCGTAGCTACGGGGGGCGGCTGGGGGACCCAGTACTTC
15	-	TRBD2	TRBJ2-7	TRBV7-2	CASSLAASGSYEQYF	TGTGCCAGCAGCTTAGCAGCTAGCGGGAGTTACGAGCAGTACTTC
13	-	-	TRBJ1-5	TRBV6-1	CASSVDSGQPQHF	TGTGCCAGCAGTGTCGATTCGGGTCAGCCCCAGCATTTT
14	-	TRBD1	TRBJ2-7	TRBV6-1	CASSPDRVSYEQYF	TGTGCCAGCAGTCCGGACAGGGTGTCCTACGAGCAGTACTTC
17	once	TRBD2	TRBJ2-1	TRBV15	CATSRDRLAGLNNEQFF	TGTGCCACCAGCAGAGATAGACTAGCGGGACTCAACAATGAGCAGTTCTTC
16	-	-	TRBJ2-2	TRBV18	CASSPPVRAATGELFF	TGTGCCAGCTCACCCCCGGTTCGTGCGGCCACCGGGGAGCTGTTTTTT
13	-	TRBD1	TRBJ1-1	TRBV5-1	CASRTGGASATFF	TGCGCCAGCAGAACAGGGGGCGCCTCCGCGACTTTCTTT
15	-	TRBD1	TRBJ1-2	TRBV27	CASSPLDRVTAGYTF	TGTGCCAGCAGTCCCCTCGACAGGGTGACGGCCGGCTACACCTTC
14	-	-	TRBJ2-3	TRBV19	CASNQGRNTDTQYF	TGTGCCAGTAACCAGGGTCGGAACACAGATACGCAGTATTTT
15	once	TRBD1	TRBJ2-7	TRBV5-1	CASSLAVGTVYEQYF	TGCGCCAGCAGCTTGGCCGTAGGGACAGTCTACGAGCAGTACTTC
14	-	-	TRBJ2-5	TRBV25-1	CASRGGSPQETQYF	TGTGCCAGCAGAGGAGGCAGCCCCCAAGAGACCCAGTACTTC
16	-	TRBD2	TRBJ2-3	TRBV27	CASSDLSGGGTDTQYF	TGTGCCAGCAGTGATCTTAGCGGGGGGGGCACAGATACGCAGTATTTT
14	once	-	TRBJ1-2	TRBV19	CASKTGVWAYGYTF	TGTGCCAGTAAGACCGGGGTTTGGGCCTATGGCTACACCTTC
12	-	-	TRBJ1-1	TRBV29-1	CSVSTGNTEAFF	TGCAGCGTTTCGACAGGGAACACTGAAGCTTTCTTT
15	-	-	TRBJ1-1	TRBV6-5	CASHRGGRGVGGAFF	TGTGCCAGCCACCGAGGGGGAAGAGGGGTTGGGGGAGCTTTCTTT
14	-	TRBD2	TRBJ2-1	TRBV9	CASNSGTSENEQFF	TGTGCCAGCAATTCAGGGACTAGCGAAAATGAGCAGTTCTTC
15	-	TRBD2	TRBJ2-7	TRBV27	CASSLSLAGGDEQYF	TGTGCCAGCAGTTTATCGCTAGCGGGAGGGGACGAGCAGTACTTC
16	-	-	TRBJ2-5	TRBV7-7	CASSPQGRQGGETQYF	TGTGCTAGCAGCCCCCAGGGCCGACAAGGGGGAGAGACCCAGTACTTC
12	-	-	TRBJ2-2	TRBV7-6	CASSLYTGELFF	TGTGCCAGCAGCTTATATACCGGGGAGCTGTTTTTT